In this sample, the clone carrying this T cell receptor (beta chain) turned up a few times. The sample is drawn from a study of blood T cells in healthy people across ages. The CDR3 spans 16 residues. CDR1 and CDR2 (germline): WSHSY, SAAADI. After removal of 6 bases from V and 1 base from J, the junction contained 10 bases not matched to a gene. A second PCR of roughly 7 to 11 cycles used a sample-barcoded 5' primer and a J-beta primer mix. TCRdb recomputed calls from the 5' RACE reads with MiXCR, one row per CDR3 protein. The sample records around 870,000 distinct CDR3 sequences, 25% to 30% being singletons.

Sequencing was done on a sample of blood. The chain has TRBV10-2 and TRBJ1-1; 8 bases are shared with TRBD1. The source of this sequence is a woman older than 75 in good health. The CDR3 DNA follows: TGCGCCAGCAGGGCCCCGACAGGGGTTGGGAACACTGAAGCTTTCTTT. It translates to CASRAPTGVGNTEAFF.